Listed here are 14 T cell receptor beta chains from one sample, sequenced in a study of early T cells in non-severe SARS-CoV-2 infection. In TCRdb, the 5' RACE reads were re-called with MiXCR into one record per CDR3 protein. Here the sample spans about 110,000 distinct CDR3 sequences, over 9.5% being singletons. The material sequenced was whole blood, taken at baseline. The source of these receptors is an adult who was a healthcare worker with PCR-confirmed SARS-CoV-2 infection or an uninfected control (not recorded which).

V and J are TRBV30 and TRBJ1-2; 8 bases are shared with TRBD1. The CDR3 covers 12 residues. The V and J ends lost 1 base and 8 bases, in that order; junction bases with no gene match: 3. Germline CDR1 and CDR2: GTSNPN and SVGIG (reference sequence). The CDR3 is CAWSGDRRGYTF. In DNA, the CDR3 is TGTGCCTGGAGTGGGGACAGGAGAGGCTACACCTTC.

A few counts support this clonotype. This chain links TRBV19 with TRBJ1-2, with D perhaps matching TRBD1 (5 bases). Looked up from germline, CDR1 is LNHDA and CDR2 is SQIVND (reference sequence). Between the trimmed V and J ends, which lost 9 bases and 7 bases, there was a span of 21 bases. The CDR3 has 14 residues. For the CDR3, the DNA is TGTGCCAGGATCACCGGGACGGCTCCCTCTGGCTACACCTTC. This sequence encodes CARITGTAPSGYTF.

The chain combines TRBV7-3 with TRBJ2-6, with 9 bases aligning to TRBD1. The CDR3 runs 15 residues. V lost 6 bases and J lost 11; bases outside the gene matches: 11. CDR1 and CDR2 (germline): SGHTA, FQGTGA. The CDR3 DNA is TGTGCCAGCAGTTACACAGGGGGCGTGGGAGACGTCCTGACTTTC. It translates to CASSYTGGVGDVLTF.

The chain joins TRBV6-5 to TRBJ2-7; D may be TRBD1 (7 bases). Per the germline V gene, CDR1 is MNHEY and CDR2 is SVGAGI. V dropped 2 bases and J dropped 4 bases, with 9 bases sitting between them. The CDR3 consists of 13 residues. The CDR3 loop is CASSYAGGYEQYF. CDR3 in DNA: TGTGCCAGCAGTTACGCAGGGGGGTACGAGCAGTACTTC.

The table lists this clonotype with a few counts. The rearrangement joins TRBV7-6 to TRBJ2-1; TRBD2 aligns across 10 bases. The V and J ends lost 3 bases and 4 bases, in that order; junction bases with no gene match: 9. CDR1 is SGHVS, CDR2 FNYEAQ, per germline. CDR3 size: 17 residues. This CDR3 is CASSLASGGELYNEQFF. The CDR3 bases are TGTGCCAGCAGCTTGGCTAGCGGGGGCGAACTTTACAATGAGCAGTTCTTC. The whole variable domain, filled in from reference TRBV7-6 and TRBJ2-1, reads GAGVSQSPRYKVTKRGQDVALRCDPISGHVSLYWYRQALGQGPEFLTYFNYEAQQDKSGLPNDRFSAERPEGSISTLTIQRTEQRDSAMYRCASSLASGGELYNEQFFGPGTRLTVL.

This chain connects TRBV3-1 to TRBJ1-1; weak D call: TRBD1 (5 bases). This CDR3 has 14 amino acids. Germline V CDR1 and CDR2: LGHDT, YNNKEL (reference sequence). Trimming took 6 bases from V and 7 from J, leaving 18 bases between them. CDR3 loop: CASSRTLGPYEAFF. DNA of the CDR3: TGTGCCAGCAGTCGTACCCTGGGGCCGTATGAAGCTTTCTTT.

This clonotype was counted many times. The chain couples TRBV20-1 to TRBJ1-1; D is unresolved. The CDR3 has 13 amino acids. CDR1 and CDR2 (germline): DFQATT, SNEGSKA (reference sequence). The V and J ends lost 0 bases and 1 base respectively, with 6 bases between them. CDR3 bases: TGCAGTGCTAGAGAAGACCAGAACACTGAAGCTTTCTTT. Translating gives CSAREDQNTEAFF.

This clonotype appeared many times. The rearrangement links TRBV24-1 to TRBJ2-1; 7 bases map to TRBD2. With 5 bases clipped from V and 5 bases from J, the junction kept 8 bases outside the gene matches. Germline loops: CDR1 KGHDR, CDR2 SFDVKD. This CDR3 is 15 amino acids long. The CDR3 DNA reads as TGTGCCACCAGTGGAAACGGACTAGGTAACAATGAGCAGTTCTTC. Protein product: CATSGNGLGNNEQFF.

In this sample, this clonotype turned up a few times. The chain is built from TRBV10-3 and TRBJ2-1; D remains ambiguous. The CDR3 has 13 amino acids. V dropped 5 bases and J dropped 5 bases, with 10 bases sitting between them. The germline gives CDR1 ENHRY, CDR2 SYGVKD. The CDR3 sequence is CAISSPQDNEQFF. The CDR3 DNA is TGTGCCATCAGTTCCCCGCAGGACAATGAGCAGTTCTTC.

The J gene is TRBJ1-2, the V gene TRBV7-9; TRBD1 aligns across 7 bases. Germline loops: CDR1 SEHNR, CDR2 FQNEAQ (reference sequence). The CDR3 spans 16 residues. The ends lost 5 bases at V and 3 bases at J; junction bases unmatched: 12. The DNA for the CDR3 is TGTGCCAGCAGCAAACGGACAGGCGGACAGGACTATGGCTACACCTTC. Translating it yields CASSKRTGGQDYGYTF.

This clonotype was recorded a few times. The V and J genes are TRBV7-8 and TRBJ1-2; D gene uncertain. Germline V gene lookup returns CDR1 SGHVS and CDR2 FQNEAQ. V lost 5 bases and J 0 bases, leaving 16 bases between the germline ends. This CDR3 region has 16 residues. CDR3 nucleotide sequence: TGTGCCAGCAGCCCCCGCATACTGAAGTCTAACTATGGCTACACCTTC. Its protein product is CASSPRILKSNYGYTF.

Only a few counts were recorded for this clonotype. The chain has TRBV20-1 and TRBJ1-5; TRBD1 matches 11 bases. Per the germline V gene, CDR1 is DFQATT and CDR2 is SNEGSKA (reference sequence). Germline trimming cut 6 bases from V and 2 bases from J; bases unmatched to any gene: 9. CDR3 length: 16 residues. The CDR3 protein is CSAGTGGSMGNQPQHF. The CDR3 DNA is TGCAGTGCCGGGACAGGGGGTTCTATGGGCAATCAGCCCCAGCATTTT.

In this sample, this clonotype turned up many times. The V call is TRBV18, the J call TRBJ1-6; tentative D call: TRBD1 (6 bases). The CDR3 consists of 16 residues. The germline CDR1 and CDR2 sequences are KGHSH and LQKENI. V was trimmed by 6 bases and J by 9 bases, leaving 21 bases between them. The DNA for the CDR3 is TGTGCCAGCTCCCCGGGAGGGGGTGAATTCATTTCACCCCTCCACTTT. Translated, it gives CASSPGGGEFISPLHF.

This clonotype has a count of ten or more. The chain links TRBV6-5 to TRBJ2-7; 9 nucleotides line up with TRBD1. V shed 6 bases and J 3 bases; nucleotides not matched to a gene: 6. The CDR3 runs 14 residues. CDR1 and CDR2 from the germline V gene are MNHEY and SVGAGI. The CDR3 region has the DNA TGTGCCAGCAGAAGGGACAGGGCAGGCTACGAGCAGTACTTC. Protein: CASRRDRAGYEQYF.